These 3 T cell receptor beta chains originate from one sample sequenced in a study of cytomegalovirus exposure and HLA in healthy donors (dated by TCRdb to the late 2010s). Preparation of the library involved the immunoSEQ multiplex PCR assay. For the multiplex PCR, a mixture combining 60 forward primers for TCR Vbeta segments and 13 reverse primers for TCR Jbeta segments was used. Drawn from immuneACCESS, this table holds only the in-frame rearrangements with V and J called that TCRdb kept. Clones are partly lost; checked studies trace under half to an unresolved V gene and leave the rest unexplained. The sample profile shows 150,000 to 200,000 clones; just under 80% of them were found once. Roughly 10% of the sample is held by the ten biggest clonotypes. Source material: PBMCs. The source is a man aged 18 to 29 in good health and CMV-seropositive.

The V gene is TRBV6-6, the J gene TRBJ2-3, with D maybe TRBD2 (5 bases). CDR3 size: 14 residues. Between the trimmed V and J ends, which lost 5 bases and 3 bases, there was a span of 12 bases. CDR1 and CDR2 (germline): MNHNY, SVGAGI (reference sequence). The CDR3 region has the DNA TGTGCCAGCAGTCCCGAGACTACGACAGATACGCAGTATTTT. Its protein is CASSPETTTDTQYF.

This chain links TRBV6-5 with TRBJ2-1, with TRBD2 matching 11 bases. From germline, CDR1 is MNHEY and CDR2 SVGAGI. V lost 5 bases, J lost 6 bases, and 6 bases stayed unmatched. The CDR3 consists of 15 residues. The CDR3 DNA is TGTGCCAGCAGTCATACTAGCGGGAGTCCCAATGAGCAGTTCTTC. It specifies CASSHTSGSPNEQFF.

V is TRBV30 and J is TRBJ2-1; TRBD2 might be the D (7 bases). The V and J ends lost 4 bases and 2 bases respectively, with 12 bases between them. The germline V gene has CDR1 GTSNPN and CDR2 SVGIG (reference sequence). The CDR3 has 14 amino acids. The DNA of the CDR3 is TGTGCCTGGACCTGGGGGGGCACCTACAATGAGCAGTTCTTC. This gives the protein CAWTWGGTYNEQFF.